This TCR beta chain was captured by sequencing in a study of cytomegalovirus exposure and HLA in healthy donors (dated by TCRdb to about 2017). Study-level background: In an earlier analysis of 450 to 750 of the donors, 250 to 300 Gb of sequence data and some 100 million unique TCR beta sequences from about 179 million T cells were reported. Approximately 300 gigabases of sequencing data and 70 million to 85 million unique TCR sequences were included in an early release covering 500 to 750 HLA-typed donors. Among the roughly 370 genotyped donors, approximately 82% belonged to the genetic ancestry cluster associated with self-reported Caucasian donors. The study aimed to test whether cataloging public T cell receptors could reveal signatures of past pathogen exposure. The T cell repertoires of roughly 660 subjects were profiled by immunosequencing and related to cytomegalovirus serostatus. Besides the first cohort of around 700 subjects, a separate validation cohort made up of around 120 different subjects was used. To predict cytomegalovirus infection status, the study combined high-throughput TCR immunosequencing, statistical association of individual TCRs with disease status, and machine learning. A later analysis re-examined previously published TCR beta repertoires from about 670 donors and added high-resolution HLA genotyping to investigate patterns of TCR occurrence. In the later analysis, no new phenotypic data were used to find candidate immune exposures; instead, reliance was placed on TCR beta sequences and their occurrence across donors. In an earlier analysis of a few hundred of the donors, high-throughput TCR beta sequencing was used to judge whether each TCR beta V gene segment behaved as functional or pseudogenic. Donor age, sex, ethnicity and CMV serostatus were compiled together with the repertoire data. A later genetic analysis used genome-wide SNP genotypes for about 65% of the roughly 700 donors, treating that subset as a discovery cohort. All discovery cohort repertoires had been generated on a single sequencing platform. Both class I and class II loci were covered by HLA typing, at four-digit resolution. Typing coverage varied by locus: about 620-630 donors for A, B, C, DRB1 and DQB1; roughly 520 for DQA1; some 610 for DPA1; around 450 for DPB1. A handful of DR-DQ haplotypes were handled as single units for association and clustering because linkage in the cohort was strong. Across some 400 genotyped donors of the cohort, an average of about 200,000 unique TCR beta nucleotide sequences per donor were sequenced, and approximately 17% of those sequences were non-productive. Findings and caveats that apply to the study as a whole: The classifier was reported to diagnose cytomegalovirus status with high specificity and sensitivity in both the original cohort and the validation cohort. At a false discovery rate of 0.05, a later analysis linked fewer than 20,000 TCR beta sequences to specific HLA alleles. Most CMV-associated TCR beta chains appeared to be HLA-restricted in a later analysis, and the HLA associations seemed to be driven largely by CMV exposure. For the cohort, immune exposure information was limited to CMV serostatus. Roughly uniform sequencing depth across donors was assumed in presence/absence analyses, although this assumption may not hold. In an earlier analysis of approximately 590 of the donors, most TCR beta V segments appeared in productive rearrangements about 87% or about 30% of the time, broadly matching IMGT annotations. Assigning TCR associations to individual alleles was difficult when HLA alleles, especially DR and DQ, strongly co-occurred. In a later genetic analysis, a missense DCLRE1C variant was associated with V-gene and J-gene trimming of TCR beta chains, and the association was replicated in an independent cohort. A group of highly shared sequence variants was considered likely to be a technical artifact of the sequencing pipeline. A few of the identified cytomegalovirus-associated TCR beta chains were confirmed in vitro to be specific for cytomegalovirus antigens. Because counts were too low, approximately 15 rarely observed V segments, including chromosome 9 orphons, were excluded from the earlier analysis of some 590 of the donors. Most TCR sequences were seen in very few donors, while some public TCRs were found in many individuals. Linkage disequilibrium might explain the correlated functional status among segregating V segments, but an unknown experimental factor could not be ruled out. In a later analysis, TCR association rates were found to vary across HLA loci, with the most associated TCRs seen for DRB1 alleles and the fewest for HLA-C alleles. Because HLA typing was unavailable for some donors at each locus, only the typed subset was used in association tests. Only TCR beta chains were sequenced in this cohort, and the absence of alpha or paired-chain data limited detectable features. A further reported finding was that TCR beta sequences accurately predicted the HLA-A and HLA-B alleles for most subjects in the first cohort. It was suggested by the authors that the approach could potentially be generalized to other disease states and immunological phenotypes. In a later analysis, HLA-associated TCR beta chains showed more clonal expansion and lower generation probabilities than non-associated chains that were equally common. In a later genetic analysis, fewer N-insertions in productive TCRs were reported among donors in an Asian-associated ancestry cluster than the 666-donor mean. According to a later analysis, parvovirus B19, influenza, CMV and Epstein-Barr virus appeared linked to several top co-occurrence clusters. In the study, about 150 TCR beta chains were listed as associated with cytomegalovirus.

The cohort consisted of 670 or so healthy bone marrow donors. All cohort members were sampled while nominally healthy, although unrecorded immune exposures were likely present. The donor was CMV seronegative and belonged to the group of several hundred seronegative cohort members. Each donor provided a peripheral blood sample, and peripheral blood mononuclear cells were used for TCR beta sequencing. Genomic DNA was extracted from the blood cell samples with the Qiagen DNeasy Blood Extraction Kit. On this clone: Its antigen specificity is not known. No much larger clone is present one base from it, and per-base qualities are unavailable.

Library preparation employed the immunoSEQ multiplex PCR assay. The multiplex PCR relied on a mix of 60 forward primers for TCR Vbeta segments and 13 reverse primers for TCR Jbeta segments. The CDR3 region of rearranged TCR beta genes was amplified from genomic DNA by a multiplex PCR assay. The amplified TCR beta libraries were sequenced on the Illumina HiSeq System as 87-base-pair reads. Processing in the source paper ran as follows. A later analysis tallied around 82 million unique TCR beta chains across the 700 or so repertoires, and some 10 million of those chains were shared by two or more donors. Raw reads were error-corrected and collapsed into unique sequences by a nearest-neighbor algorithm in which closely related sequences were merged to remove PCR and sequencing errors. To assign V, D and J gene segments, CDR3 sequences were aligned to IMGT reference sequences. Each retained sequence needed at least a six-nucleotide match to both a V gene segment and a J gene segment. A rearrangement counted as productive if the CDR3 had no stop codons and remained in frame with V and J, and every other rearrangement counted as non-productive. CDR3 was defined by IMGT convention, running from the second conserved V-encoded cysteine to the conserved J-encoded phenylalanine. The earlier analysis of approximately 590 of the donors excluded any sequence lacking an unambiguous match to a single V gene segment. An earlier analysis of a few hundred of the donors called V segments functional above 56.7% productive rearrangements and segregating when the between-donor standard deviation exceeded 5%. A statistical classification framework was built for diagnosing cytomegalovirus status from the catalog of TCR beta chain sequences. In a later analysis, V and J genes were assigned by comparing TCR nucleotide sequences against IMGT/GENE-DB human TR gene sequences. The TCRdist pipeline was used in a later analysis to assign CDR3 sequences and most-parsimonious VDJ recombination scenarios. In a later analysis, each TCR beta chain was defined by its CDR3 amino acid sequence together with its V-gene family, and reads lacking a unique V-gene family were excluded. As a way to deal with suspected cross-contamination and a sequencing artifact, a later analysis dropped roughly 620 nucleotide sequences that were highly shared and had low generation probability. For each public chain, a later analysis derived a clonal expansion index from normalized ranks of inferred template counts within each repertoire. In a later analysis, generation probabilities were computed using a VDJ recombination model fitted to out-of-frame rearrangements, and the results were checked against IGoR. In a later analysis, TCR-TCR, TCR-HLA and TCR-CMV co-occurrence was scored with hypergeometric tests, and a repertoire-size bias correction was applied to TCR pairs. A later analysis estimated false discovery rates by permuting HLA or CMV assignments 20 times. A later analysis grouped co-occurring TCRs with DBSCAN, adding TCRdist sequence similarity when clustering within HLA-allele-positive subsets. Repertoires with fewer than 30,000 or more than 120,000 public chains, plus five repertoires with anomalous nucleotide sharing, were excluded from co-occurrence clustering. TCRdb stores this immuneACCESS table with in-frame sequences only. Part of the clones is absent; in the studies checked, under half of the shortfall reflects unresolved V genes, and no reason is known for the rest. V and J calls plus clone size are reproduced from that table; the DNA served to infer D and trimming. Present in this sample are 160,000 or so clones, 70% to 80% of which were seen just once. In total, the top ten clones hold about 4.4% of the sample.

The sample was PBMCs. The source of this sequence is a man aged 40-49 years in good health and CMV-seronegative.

The nucleotide sequence reads TGTGCCAGCAGGGTAGCGGGACCAGAAGAGACCCAGTACTTC. It translates to CASRVAGPEETQYF. The chain was built from TRBV2 and TRBJ2-5; 8 middle bases align to TRBD2. The cysteine opens and the phenylalanine closes a CDR3 of 14 amino acids. Just CDR3 DNA is preserved here, 42 bases in frame from base 1. According to the germline V gene, CDR1 reads SNHLY and CDR2 reads FYNNEI. V lost 6 bases and J lost 3 bases, and the count of bases not matched to a germline gene is 6.